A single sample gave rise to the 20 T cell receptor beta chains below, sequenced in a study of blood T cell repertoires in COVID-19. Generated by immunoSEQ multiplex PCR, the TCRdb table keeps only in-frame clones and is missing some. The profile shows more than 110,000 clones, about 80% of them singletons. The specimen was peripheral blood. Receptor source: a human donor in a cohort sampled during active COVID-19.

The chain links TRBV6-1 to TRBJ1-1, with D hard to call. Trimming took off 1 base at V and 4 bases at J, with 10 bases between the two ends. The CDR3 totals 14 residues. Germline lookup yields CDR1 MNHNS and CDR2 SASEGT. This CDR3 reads CASSEDTGSTEAFF. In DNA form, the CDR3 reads TGTGCCAGCAGTGAAGACACCGGGAGCACTGAAGCTTTCTTT.

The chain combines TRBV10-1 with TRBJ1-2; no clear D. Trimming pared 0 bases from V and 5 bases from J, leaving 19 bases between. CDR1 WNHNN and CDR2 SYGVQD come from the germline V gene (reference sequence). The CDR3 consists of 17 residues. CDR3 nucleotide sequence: TGCGCCAGCAGTGAGTCTCGCCCCACGGGATCGGGGTATGGCTACACCTTC. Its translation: CASSESRPTGSGYGYTF.

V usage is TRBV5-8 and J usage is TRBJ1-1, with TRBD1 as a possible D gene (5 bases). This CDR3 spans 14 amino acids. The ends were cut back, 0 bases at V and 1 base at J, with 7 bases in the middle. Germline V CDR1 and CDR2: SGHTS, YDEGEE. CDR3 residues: CASSLEQGNTEAFF. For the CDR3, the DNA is TGTGCCAGCAGCTTGGAGCAGGGGAACACTGAAGCTTTCTTT.

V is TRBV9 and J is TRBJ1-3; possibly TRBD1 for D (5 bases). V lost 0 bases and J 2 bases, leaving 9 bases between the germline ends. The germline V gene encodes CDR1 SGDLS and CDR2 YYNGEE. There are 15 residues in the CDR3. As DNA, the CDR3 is TGTGCCAGCAGCGTAGTGGGGGGAGCTGGAAACACCATATATTTT. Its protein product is CASSVVGGAGNTIYF. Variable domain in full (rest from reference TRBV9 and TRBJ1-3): DSGVTQTPKHLITATGQRVTLRCSPRSGDLSVYWYQQSLDQGLQFLIQYYNGEERAKGNILERFSAQQFPDLHSELNLSSLELGDSALYFCASSVVGGAGNTIYFGEGSWLTVV.

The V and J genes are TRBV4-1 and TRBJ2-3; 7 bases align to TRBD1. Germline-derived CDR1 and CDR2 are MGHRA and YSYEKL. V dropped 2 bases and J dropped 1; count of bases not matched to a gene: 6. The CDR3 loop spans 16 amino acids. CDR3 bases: TGCGCCAGCAGCCAACAGACAGGGATTGGCACAGATACGCAGTATTTT. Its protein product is CASSQQTGIGTDTQYF.

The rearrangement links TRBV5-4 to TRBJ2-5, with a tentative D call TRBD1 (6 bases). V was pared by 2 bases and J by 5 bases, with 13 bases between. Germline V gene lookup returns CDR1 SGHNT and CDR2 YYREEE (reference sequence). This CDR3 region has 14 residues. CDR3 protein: CASSFTGSRETQYF. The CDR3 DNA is TGTGCCAGCAGCTTCACAGGGAGTAGGGAGACCCAGTACTTC. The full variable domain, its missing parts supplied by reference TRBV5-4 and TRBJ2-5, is ETGVTQSPTHLIKTRGQQVTLRCSSQSGHNTVSWYQQALGQGPQFIFQYYREEENGRGNFPPRFSGLQFPNYSSELNVNALELDDSALYLCASSFTGSRETQYFGPGTRLLVL.

The CDR3 loop is CASSLERGTDTQYF. CDR3 sequence (DNA): TGTGCCAGCAGCTTAGAGCGGGGCACAGATACGCAGTATTTT. The chain is built from TRBV7-2 and TRBJ2-3; perhaps TRBD2 as D (6 bases). This CDR3 is built from 14 residues. Trimming removed 1 base from V and 1 base from J, with 6 bases in between. Germline V CDR1 and CDR2: SGHTA, FQGNSA.

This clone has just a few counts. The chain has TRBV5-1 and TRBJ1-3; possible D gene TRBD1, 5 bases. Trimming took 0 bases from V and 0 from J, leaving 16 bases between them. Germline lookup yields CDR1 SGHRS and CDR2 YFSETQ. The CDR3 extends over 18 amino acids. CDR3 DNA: TGCGCCAGCAGCTTGGCCGGGGGACCCAGGAGCTCTGGAAACACCATATATTTT. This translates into CASSLAGGPRSSGNTIYF.

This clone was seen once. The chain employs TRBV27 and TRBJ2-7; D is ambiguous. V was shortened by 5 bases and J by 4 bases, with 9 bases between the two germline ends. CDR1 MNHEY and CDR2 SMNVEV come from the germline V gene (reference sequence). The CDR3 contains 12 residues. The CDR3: CASSGHPYEQYF. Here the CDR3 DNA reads TGTGCCAGCAGTGGGCACCCTTACGAGCAGTACTTC.

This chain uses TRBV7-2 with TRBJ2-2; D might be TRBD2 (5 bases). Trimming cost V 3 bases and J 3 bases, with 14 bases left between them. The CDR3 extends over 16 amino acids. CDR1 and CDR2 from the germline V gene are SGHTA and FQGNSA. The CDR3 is CASSLDRLRDTGELFF. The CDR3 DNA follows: TGTGCCAGCAGCTTGGATCGTCTGAGGGACACCGGGGAGCTGTTTTTT.

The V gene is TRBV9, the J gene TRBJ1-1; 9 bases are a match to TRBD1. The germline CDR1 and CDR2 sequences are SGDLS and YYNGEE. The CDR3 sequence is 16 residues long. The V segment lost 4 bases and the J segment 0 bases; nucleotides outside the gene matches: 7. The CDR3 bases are TGTGCCAGCAGCCCCGGACAGGGGACCTTGAACACTGAAGCTTTCTTT. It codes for CASSPGQGTLNTEAFF.

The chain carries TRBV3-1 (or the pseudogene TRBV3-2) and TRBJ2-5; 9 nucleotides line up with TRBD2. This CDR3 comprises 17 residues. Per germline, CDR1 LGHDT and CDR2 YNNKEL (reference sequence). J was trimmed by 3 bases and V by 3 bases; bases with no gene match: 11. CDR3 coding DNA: TGTGCCAGCAGCCATCACGGGGGAAGCGGGGGGAAAGAGACCCAGTACTTC. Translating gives CASSHHGGSGGKETQYF.

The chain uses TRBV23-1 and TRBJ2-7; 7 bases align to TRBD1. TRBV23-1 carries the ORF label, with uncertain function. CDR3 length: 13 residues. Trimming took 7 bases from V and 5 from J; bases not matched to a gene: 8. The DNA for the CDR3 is TGCGCCAGCACGGGACAGAAAAGACACGAGCAGTACTTC. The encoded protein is CASTGQKRHEQYF.

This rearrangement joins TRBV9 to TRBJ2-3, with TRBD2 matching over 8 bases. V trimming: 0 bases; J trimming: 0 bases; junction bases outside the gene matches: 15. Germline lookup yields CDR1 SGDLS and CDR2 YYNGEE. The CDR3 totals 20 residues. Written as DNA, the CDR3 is TGTGCCAGCAGCGTAGGGCCCTTCGGAAAGCGGGGGAAAAGCACAGATACGCAGTATTTT. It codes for CASSVGPFGKRGKSTDTQYF.

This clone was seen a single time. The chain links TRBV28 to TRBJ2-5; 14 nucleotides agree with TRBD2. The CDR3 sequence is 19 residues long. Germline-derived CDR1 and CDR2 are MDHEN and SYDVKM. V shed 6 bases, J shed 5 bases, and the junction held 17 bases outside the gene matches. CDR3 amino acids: CASSSRTSGGPGGRETQYF. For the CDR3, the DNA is TGTGCCAGCAGCTCTCGGACTAGCGGGGGGCCAGGGGGGAGGGAGACCCAGTACTTC.

This CDR3 is CASSSTGTGSITDTQYF. DNA of the CDR3: TGTGCCAGCAGCTCGACCGGGACAGGGTCGATCACAGATACGCAGTATTTT. The J gene is TRBJ2-3, the V gene TRBV7-3; 9 nucleotides align to TRBD1. Trimming at V came to 4 bases and at J to 2 bases, leaving 10 bases not matched to a gene. This CDR3 comprises 17 residues. Looked up from germline, CDR1 is SGHTA and CDR2 is FQGTGA.

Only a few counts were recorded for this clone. The CDR3 protein is CASRTTGATEAFF. DNA for the CDR3: TGTGCCAGCAGGACCACAGGGGCCACTGAAGCTTTCTTT. The chain carries TRBV11-2 and TRBJ1-1; TRBD1 matches at 7 bases. The germline CDR1 and CDR2 sequences are SGHAT and FQNNGV. This CDR3 spans 13 amino acids. V trimming: 6 bases; J trimming: 4 bases; junction bases outside the gene matches: 5.

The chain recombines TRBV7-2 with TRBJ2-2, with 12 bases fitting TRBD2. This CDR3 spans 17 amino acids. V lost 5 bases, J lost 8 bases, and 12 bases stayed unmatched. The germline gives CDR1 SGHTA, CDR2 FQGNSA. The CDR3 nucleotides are TGTGCCAGCAGCCCTAGCGGGGGGGCCTCGGTCCCGGGGGAGCTGTTTTTT. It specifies CASSPSGGASVPGELFF.

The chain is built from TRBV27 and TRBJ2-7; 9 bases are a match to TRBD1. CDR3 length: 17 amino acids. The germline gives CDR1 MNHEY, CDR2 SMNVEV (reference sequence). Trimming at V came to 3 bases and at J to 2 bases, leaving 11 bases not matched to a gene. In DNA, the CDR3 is TGTGCCAGCAGTTTGTCGGGACAGGGAGTCCACCCCTACGAGCAGTACTTC. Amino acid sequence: CASSLSGQGVHPYEQYF.

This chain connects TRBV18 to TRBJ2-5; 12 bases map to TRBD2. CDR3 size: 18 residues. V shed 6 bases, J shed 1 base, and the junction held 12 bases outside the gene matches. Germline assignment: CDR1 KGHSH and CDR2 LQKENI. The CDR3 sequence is CASSPSGGAIRSQETQYF. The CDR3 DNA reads TGTGCCAGCTCCCCTAGCGGGGGGGCCATTCGGTCCCAAGAGACCCAGTACTTC.